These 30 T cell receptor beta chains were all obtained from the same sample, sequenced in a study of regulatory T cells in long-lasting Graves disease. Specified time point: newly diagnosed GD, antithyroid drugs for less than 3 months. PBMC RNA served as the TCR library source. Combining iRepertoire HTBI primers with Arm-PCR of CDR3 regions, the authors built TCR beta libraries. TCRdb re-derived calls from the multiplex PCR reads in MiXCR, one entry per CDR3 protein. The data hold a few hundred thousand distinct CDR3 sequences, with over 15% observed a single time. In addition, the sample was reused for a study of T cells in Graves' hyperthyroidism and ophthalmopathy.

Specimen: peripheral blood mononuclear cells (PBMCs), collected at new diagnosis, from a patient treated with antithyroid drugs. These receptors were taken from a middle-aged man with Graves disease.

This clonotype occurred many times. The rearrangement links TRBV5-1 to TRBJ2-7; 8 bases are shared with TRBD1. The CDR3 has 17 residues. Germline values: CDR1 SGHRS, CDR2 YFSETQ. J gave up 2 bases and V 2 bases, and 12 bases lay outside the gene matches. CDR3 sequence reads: CASSFTGWSQGAYEQYF. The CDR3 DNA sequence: TGCGCCAGCAGCTTTACGGGTTGGTCACAGGGGGCCTACGAGCAGTACTTC. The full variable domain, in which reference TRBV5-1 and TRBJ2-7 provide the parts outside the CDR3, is KAGVTQTPRYLIKTRGQQVTLSCSPISGHRSVSWYQQTPGQGLQFLFEYFSETQRNKGNFPGRFSGRQFSNSRSEMNVSTLELGDSALYLCASSFTGWSQGAYEQYFGPGTRLTVT.

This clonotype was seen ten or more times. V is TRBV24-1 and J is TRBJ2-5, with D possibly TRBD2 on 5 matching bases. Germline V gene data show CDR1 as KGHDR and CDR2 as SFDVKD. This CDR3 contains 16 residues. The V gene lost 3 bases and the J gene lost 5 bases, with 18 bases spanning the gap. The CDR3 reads CATSDIDGGRRETQYF. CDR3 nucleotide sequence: TGTGCCACCAGTGATATTGACGGAGGTCGTCGGGAGACCCAGTACTTC.

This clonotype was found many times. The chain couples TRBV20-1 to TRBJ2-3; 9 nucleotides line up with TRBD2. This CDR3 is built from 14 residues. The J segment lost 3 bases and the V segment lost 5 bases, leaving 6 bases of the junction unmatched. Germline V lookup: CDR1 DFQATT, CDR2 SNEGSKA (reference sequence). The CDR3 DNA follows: TGCAGTGCTGGCCGTCTAGCGGGGACAGATACGCAGTATTTT. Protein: CSAGRLAGTDTQYF.

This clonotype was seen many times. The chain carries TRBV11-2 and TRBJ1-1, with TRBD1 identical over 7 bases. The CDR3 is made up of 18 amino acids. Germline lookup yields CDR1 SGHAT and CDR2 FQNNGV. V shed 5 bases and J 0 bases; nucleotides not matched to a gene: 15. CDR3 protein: CASSLGTADYYMNTEAFF. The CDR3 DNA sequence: TGTGCCAGCAGCCTCGGGACAGCCGATTATTACATGAACACTGAAGCTTTCTTT.

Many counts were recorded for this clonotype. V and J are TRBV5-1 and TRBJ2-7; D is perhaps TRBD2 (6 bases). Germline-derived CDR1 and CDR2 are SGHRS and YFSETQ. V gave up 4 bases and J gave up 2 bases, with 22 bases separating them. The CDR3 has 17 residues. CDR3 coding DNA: TGCGCCAGCAGCCGGATGCCTCGGGGGTCCCCCGCCTACGAGCAGTACTTC. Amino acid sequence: CASSRMPRGSPAYEQYF.

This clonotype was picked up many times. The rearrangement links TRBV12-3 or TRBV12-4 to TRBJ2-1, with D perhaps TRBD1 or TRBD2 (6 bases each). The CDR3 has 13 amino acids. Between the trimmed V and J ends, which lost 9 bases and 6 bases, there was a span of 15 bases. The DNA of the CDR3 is TGTGCCAGTTGTCGGGGGCGTCCCAATGAGCAGTTCTTC. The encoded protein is CASCRGRPNEQFF.

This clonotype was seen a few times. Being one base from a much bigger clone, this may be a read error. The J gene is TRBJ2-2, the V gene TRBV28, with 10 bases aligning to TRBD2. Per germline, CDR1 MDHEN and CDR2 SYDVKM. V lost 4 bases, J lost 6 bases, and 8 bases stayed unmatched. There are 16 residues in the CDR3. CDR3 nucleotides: TGTGCCAGCAGTTCCATAGCGGGGGGACACGCCGGGGAGCTGTTTTTT. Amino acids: CASSSIAGGHAGELFF.

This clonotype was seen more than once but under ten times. For the CDR3, the DNA is TGTGCCAGCAGTGAGACTAGTTACTACAATGAGCAGTTCTTC. Its protein is CASSETSYYNEQFF. The chain is built from TRBV6-1 and TRBJ2-1, with TRBD2 as a possible D gene (6 bases). The CDR3 is 14 residues long. V was shortened by 3 bases and J by 3 bases, with 9 bases between the two germline ends. Germline loops: CDR1 MNHNS, CDR2 SASEGT.

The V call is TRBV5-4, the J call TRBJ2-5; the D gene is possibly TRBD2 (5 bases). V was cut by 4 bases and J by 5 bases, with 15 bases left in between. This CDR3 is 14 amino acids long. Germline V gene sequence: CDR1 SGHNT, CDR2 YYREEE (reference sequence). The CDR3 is CASSPGGRRETQYF. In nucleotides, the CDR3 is TGTGCCAGCAGCCCTGGTGGGAGACGGGAGACCCAGTACTTC.

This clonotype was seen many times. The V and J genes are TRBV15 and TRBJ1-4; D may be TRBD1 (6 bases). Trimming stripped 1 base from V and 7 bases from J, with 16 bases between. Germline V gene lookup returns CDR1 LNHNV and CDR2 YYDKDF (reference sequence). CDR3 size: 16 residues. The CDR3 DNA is TGTGCCACCAGCAGAGGGTGGCCCGGGACATCTGAAAAACTGTTTTTT. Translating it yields CATSRGWPGTSEKLFF.

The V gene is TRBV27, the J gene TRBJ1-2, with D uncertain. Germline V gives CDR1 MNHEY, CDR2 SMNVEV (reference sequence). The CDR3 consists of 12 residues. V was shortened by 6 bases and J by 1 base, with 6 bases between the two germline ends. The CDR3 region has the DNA TGTGCCAGCAGGGACCTTAACTATGGCTACACCTTC. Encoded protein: CASRDLNYGYTF.

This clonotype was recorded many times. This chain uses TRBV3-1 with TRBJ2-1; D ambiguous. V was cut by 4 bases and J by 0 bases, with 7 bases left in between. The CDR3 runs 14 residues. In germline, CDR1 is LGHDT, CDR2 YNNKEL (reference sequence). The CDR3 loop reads CASSLLSSYNEQFF. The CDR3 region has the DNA TGTGCCAGCAGCCTTTTAAGCTCCTACAATGAGCAGTTCTTC.

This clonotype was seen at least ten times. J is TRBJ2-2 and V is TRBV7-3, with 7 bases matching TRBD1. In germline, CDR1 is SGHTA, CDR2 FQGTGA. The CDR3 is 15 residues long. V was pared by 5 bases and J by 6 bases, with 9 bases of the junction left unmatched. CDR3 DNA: TGTGCCAGCAGCCCGTGGACAGGAAGGTCCGGGGAGCTGTTTTTT. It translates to CASSPWTGRSGELFF.

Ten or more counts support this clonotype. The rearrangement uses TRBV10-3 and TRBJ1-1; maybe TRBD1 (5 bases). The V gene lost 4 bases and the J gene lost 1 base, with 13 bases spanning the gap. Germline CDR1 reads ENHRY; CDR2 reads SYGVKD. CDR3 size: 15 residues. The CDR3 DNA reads TGTGCCATCAGTGCTCAGGGAGGGTGGAACACTGAAGCTTTCTTT. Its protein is CAISAQGGWNTEAFF.

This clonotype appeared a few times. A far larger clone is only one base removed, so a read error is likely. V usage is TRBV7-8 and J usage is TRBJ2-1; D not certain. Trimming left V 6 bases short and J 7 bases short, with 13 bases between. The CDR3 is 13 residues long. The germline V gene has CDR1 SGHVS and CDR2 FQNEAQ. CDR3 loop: CASRVGSTNEQFF. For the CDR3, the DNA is TGTGCCAGCAGAGTCGGGTCGACGAATGAGCAGTTCTTC. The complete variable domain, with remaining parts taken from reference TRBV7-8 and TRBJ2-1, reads GAGVSQSPRYKVAKRGQDVALRCDPISGHVSLFWYQQALGQGPEFLTYFQNEAQLDKSGLPSDRFFAERPEGSVSTLKIQRTQQEDSAVYLCASRVGSTNEQFFGPGTRLTVL.

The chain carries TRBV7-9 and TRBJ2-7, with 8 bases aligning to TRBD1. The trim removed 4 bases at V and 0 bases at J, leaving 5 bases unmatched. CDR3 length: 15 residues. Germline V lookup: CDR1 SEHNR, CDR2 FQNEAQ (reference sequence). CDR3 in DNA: TGTGCCAGCAGCTACGGGACAGGTAGCTCCTACGAGCAGTACTTC. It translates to CASSYGTGSSYEQYF.

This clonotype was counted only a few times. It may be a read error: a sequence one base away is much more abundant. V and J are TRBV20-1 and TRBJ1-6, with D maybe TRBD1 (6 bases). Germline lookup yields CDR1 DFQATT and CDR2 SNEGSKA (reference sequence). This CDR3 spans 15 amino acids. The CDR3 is CRAIRLTGYNSPLHF. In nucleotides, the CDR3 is TGCAGGGCTATACGATTGACAGGATATAATTCACCCCTCCACTTT.

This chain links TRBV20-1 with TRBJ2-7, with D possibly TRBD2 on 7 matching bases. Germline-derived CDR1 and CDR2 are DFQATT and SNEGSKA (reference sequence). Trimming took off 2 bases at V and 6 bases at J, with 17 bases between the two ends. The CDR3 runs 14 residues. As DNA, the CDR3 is TGCAGTGCTAGACTATCCTACAGGGAGGGCGAGCAGTACTTC. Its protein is CSARLSYREGEQYF.

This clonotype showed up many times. The CDR3 protein is CSARAGLGQGEVTQYF. CDR3 in DNA: TGCAGTGCTAGAGCTGGCCTCGGGCAGGGGGAGGTGACCCAGTACTTC. V gene TRBV20-1 combines with J gene TRBJ2-5; possible D gene TRBD1, 7 bases. With 1 base removed from V and 7 bases from J, the gap between germline ends came to 22 bases. In germline, CDR1 is DFQATT, CDR2 SNEGSKA (reference sequence). This CDR3 region has 16 residues.

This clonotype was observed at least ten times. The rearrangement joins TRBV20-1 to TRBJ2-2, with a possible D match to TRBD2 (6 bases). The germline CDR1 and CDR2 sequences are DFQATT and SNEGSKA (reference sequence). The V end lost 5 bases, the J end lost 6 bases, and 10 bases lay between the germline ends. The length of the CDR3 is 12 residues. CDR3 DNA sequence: TGCAGTGCTCGGGACTTTTCCGGGGAGCTGTTTTTT. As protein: CSARDFSGELFF.

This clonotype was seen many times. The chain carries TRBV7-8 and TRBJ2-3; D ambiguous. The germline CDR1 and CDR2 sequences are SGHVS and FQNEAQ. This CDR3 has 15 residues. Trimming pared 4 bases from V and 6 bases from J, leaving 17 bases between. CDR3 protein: CASSSGRTYSDTQYF. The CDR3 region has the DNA TGTGCCAGCAGCTCCGGTAGAACATACTCCGATACGCAGTATTTT.

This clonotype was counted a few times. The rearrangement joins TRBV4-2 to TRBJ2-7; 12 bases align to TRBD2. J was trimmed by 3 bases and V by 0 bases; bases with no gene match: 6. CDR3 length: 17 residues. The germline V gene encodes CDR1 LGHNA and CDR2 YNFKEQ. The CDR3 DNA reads TGTGCCAGCAGCCAAGATCACACTAGCGGGGGGTTCTACGAGCAGTACTTC. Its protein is CASSQDHTSGGFYEQYF.

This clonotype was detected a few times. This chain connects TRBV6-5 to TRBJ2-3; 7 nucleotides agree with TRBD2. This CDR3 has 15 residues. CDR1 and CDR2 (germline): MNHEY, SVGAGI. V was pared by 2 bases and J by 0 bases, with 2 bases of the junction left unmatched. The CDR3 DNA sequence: TGTGCCAGCAGTTACGTGGGGGGGAGCACAGATACGCAGTATTTT. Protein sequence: CASSYVGGSTDTQYF.

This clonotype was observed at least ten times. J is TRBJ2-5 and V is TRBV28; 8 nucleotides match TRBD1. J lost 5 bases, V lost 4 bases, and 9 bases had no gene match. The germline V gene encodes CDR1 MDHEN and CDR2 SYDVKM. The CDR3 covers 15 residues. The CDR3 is CASSSGQGGRETQYF. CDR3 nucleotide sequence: TGTGCCAGCAGTTCCGGACAGGGTGGGAGGGAGACCCAGTACTTC.

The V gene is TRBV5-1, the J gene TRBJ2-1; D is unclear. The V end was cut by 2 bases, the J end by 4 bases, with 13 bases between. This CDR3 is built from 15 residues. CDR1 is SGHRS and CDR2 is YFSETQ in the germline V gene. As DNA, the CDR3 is TGCGCCAGCAGCTTCAGCGACCAGATATACAATGAGCAGTTCTTC. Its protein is CASSFSDQIYNEQFF.

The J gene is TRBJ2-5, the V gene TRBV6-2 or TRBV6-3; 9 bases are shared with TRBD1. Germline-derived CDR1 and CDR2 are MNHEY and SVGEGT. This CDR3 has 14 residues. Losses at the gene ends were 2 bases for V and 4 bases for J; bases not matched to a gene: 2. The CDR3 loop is CASSYNRGRETQYF. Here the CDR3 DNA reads TGTGCCAGCAGTTACAACAGGGGGCGAGAGACCCAGTACTTC.

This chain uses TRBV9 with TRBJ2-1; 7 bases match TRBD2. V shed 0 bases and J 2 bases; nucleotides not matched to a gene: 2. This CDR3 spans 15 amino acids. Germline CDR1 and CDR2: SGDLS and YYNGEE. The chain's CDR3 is CASSVAGGTYNEQFF. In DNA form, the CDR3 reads TGTGCCAGCAGCGTAGCGGGGGGAACCTACAATGAGCAGTTCTTC.

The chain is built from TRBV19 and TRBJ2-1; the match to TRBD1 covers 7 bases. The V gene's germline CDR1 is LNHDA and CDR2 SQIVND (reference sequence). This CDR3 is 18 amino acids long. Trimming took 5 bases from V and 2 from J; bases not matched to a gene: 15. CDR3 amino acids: CASSYFGLRDRPYNEQFF. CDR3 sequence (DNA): TGTGCCAGTAGTTATTTCGGACTCCGGGACAGACCCTACAATGAGCAGTTCTTC.

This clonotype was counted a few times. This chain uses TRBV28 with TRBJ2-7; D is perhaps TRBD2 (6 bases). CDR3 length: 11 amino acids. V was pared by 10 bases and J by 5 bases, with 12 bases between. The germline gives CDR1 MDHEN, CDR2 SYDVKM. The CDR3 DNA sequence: TGTGCCACCGGGGGTTTTCACGAGCAGTACTTC. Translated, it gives CATGGFHEQYF.

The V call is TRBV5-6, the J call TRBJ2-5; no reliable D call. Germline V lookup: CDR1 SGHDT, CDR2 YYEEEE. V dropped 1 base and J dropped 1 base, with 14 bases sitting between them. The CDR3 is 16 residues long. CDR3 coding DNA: TGTGCCAGCAGCTTGTATAAGGCTGGCTTCCAAGAGACCCAGTACTTC. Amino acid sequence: CASSLYKAGFQETQYF. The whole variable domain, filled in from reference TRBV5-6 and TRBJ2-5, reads DAGVTQSPTHLIKTRGQQVTLRCSPKSGHDTVSWYQQALGQGPQFIFQYYEEEERQRGNFPDRFSGHQFPNYSSELNVNALLLGDSALYLCASSLYKAGFQETQYFGPGTRLLVL.